The TCR beta chain described here comes from a study of CD8+ T cells in alopecia areata. Overall study: The protocol delivered tofacitinib for 6 to 18 months, then withdrew it for 6 months.

The germline gives CDR1 GTSNPN, CDR2 SVGIG (reference sequence). The CDR3 has 17 residues. J gave up 0 bases and V 1 base, and 9 bases lay outside the gene matches. TCR sequencing used cDNA made by reverse transcription of extracted RNA. TCRdb keeps only in-frame clones here, not all; method: immunoSEQ multiplex PCR. Altogether about 180,000 clones are present, roughly 70% being singletons, with the ten largest covering 9.5% to 12%. This TCR was recovered from a human donor with alopecia areata. Sample: CD8+ T cells sorted from blood, taken at week 0. The genes are TRBV30 and TRBJ2-3, with TRBD2 matching 8 bases. The CDR3 here is CAWSGIAGTQSTDTQYF. CDR3 coding DNA: TGTGCCTGGAGTGGAATAGCGGGGACCCAAAGCACAGATACGCAGTATTTT.